The 22 T cell receptor beta chains below were found in one sample sequenced in a study of blood T cell repertoires in COVID-19. The repertoire was sequenced with immunoSEQ multiplex PCR; TCRdb's copy has only in-frame clones and lacks some. The sample holds some 220,000 clones, 80% to 95% seen once. The sequenced material came from peripheral blood. The source of these receptors is a man younger than 40 with COVID-19, enrolled during active disease.

This clone was seen only once. The V and J genes are TRBV2 and TRBJ2-5; 8 bases are shared with TRBD2. The germline gives CDR1 SNHLY, CDR2 FYNNEI. Germline trimming cut 6 bases from V and 0 bases from J; bases unmatched to any gene: 6. This CDR3 contains 15 residues. CDR3 DNA: TGTGCCAGCAGCCGAGCGGGAGAGTACCAAGAGACCCAGTACTTC. Amino acid sequence: CASSRAGEYQETQYF.

The chain links TRBV6-5 to TRBJ2-5; TRBD1 matches 10 bases. CDR3 length: 15 amino acids. Trimming cost V 3 bases and J 6 bases; bases outside gene matches: 7. The V gene's germline CDR1 is MNHEY and CDR2 SVGAGI. CDR3 sequence (DNA): TGTGCCAGCAGTTATCGGGGACAGGGGTGGCAGACCCAGTACTTC. Translated, it gives CASSYRGQGWQTQYF.

The chain employs TRBV4-1 and TRBJ1-3; 7 nucleotides align to TRBD1. The CDR3 contains 17 residues. J gave up 2 bases and V 4 bases, and 11 bases lay outside the gene matches. Germline-derived CDR1 and CDR2 are MGHRA and YSYEKL. The CDR3 loop is CASSPWAGGKPGNTIYF. The CDR3, as DNA: TGCGCCAGCAGCCCTTGGGCAGGGGGTAAACCTGGAAACACCATATATTTT.

The chain carries TRBV9 and TRBJ2-1, with D possibly matching TRBD2 (5 bases). Per germline, CDR1 SGDLS and CDR2 YYNGEE. Trimming left V 4 bases short and J 5 bases short, with 16 bases between. The CDR3 covers 15 residues. The CDR3 loop is CASSLFGNTDNEQFF. CDR3 bases: TGTGCCAGCAGCCTATTCGGGAACACAGACAATGAGCAGTTCTTC.

The sample holds one count of this clone. The rearrangement uses TRBV11-2 and TRBJ1-2, with D unresolved. The CDR3 totals 14 residues. The germline V and J ends were trimmed by 4 bases and 4 bases, with 13 bases remaining between them. In germline, CDR1 is SGHAT, CDR2 FQNNGV. The CDR3 is CASSSGRGGYGYTF. DNA for the CDR3: TGTGCCAGCAGCTCCGGGCGGGGAGGCTATGGCTACACCTTC. Full variable domain (outside the CDR3, taken from reference TRBV11-2 and TRBJ1-2): EAGVAQSPRYKIIEKRQSVAFWCNPISGHATLYWYQQILGQGPKLLIQFQNNGVVDDSQLPKDRFSAERLKGVDSTLKIQPAKLEDSAVYLCASSSGRGGYGYTFGSGTRLTVV.

The genes are TRBV6-5 and TRBJ1-6; TRBD1 agrees at 9 bases. The CDR3 extends over 16 amino acids. Germline V lookup: CDR1 MNHEY, CDR2 SVGAGI. J gave up 8 bases and V 2 bases, and 7 bases lay outside the gene matches. This chain's CDR3 is CASSYEQGALYSPLHF. The CDR3 nucleotides are TGTGCCAGCAGTTACGAACAGGGGGCACTTTATTCACCCCTCCACTTT.

The chain employs TRBV24-1 and TRBJ1-5; maybe TRBD1 (6 bases). CDR1 and CDR2 (germline): KGHDR, SFDVKD. The V gene lost 6 bases and the J gene lost 1 base, with 9 bases spanning the gap. The CDR3 has 14 amino acids. The CDR3 loop is CATSSQGSNQPQHF. DNA for the CDR3: TGTGCCACCAGTAGCCAGGGGAGCAATCAGCCCCAGCATTTT.

This chain links TRBV5-1 with TRBJ2-7, with a weak D call TRBD2 (5 bases). Deletions cut 0 bases from V and 0 bases from J, with 16 bases between. The CDR3 spans 17 residues. The germline CDR1 and CDR2 sequences are SGHRS and YFSETQ. CDR3 coding DNA: TGCGCCAGCAGCTTGGCCAAGCGCCGGGGTGCCTCCTACGAGCAGTACTTC. Its protein product is CASSLAKRRGASYEQYF.

This clone appeared a single time. The gene calls are TRBV6-1 and TRBJ2-6; 10 bases line up with TRBD1. CDR1 and CDR2 (germline): MNHNS, SASEGT. The CDR3 runs 18 residues. J was trimmed by 0 bases and V by 4 bases; bases with no gene match: 6. The CDR3 bases are TGTGCCAGCAGTGCGACGGGACAGGGGAGCTCTGGGGCCAACGTCCTGACTTTC. This sequence encodes CASSATGQGSSGANVLTF.

The V and J genes are TRBV5-6 and TRBJ2-5, with TRBD1 matching 7 bases. CDR1 and CDR2 from the germline V gene are SGHDT and YYEEEE. The V segment lost 0 bases and the J segment 1 base; nucleotides outside the gene matches: 9. The CDR3 has 17 residues. The chain's CDR3 is CASSLDPPGQIQETQYF. In DNA, the CDR3 is TGTGCCAGCAGCTTGGACCCACCGGGACAGATCCAAGAGACCCAGTACTTC.

The gene calls are TRBV5-4 and TRBJ1-4; D is perhaps TRBD1 (6 bases). V dropped 2 bases and J dropped 3 bases, with 11 bases sitting between them. Germline CDR1 SGHNT, CDR2 YYREEE (reference sequence). The CDR3 has 15 residues. DNA for the CDR3: TGTGCCAGCAGCTTTCGGACAGACCCTAATGAAAAACTGTTTTTT. Translated, it gives CASSFRTDPNEKLFF.

J is TRBJ2-5 and V is TRBV4-1; 9 bases map to TRBD1. This CDR3 region has 16 residues. Germline V gene lookup returns CDR1 MGHRA and CDR2 YSYEKL. The junction had 8 bases not matched to a gene; V was cut back by 2 bases and J by 4 bases. CDR3 in DNA: TGCGCCAGCAGCCAAAACTCCGGGACAGGGTCAGAGACCCAGTACTTC. Translating gives CASSQNSGTGSETQYF.

The chain carries TRBV12-3 or TRBV12-4 and TRBJ1-5; 10 bases line up with TRBD1. The CDR3 has 13 amino acids. Trimming at V came to 6 bases and at J to 7 bases, leaving 3 bases not matched to a gene. This CDR3 is CASSRDRGQPQHF. The DNA of the CDR3 is TGTGCCAGCAGCCGGGACAGGGGACAGCCCCAGCATTTT.

The rearrangement uses TRBV27 and TRBJ1-4; possibly TRBD1 for D (6 bases). The CDR3 extends over 14 amino acids. V was cut by 3 bases and J by 3 bases, with 8 bases left in between. CDR1 and CDR2 (germline): MNHEY, SMNVEV (reference sequence). The CDR3 DNA reads TGTGCCAGCAGTTTTGCAGGGGCTAATGAAAAACTGTTTTTT. Its protein is CASSFAGANEKLFF.

The chain combines TRBV7-9 with TRBJ2-2; 12 positions agree with TRBD1. Unmatched junction bases numbered 2, after V lost 4 bases and J lost 5 bases. CDR1 is SEHNR and CDR2 is FQNEAQ in the germline V gene (reference sequence). The CDR3 contains 15 residues. The CDR3 region has the DNA TGTGCCAGCAGCTCGGGACAGGGGGCGACCGGGGAGCTGTTTTTT. This gives the protein CASSSGQGATGELFF.

The chain couples TRBV5-5 to TRBJ1-2; D not certain. Trimming took 0 bases from V and 3 from J, leaving 9 bases between them. CDR1 and CDR2 (germline): SGHKS, YYEKEE (reference sequence). The CDR3 is 14 residues long. Written as DNA, the CDR3 is TGTGCCAGCAGCTTGGGCCAGGTCGACTATGGCTACACCTTC. Protein: CASSLGQVDYGYTF.

This chain links TRBV9 with TRBJ2-2; 14 nucleotides line up with TRBD2. V shed 4 bases and J 9 bases; nucleotides not matched to a gene: 5. Germline values: CDR1 SGDLS, CDR2 YYNGEE. The CDR3 length is 15 residues. CDR3 in amino acids: CASSPRTSGGRELFF. The CDR3 DNA reads TGTGCCAGCAGCCCCCGGACTAGCGGGGGGAGGGAGCTGTTTTTT.

The chain couples TRBV25-1 to TRBJ2-3, with TRBD2 as a possible D gene (6 bases). Germline CDR1 reads MGHDK; CDR2 reads SYGVNS. The V gene lost 1 base and the J gene lost 3 bases, with 11 bases spanning the gap. The CDR3 is made up of 15 amino acids. CDR3 residues: CASSELGRGTDTQYF. For the CDR3, the DNA is TGTGCCAGCAGTGAATTAGGCCGGGGGACAGATACGCAGTATTTT.

This sequence joins TRBV6-4 and TRBJ2-1; weak D call: TRBD1 (6 bases). V lost 8 bases, J lost 8 bases, and 19 bases lay in between. Per the germline V gene, CDR1 is MRHNA and CDR2 is SNTAGT. The CDR3 totals 14 residues. For the CDR3, the DNA is TGTGCCAGCGCCTCATTGGGACACGGGGATGAGCAGTTCTTC. This codes for CASASLGHGDEQFF.

The V call is TRBV7-2, the J call TRBJ2-7; D possibly corresponds to TRBD2 (6 bases). Germline loops: CDR1 SGHTA, CDR2 FQGNSA. The CDR3 length is 11 residues. The CDR3 loop reads CATSLFHEQYF. CDR3 nucleotides: TGTGCGACTAGTCTCTTCCACGAGCAGTACTTC.

The chain has TRBV5-1 and TRBJ2-5; possible D gene TRBD2, 5 bases. The CDR3 is 15 amino acids. Germline V gives CDR1 SGHRS, CDR2 YFSETQ. Trimming removed 0 bases from V and 0 bases from J, with 9 bases in between. DNA for the CDR3: TGCGCCAGCAGCTTGGTTGGGGAGTACCAAGAGACCCAGTACTTC. Translated, it gives CASSLVGEYQETQYF.

The chain couples TRBV19 to TRBJ1-4, with D possibly TRBD1 on 6 matching bases. The V gene's germline CDR1 is LNHDA and CDR2 SQIVND (reference sequence). The V end lost 6 bases, the J end lost 0 bases, and 11 bases lay between the germline ends. The CDR3 length is 15 residues. Here the CDR3 reads CASSRRTATNEKLFF. For the CDR3, the DNA is TGTGCCAGTAGCCGGCGGACAGCAACTAATGAAAAACTGTTTTTT.